This T cell receptor (beta chain) was recovered during a study of blood T cell repertoires in COVID-19. Two consecutive negative NP/OP PCR tests, clearance, or resolved symptoms defined Cohort 3 recovery. Original analysis: Reference gene primer amplification yielded estimated nucleated cell counts. Libraries were prepared by immunoSEQ multiplex PCR; TCRdb keeps only in-frame clonotypes and omits some of them. The V and J calls and the clone size are those of that table, but D and trimming were determined from the DNA. The sample contains about 220,000 clones, about 87% of which appear only once. The receptor was derived from a woman aged 25 to 39 who had recovered from COVID-19. The specimen was PBMCs or T cells enriched from blood (not recorded which).

DNA of the CDR3: TGTGCCAGCAGCCTATCGGGGGTGGATGGCTACACCTTC. Its protein is CASSLSGVDGYTF. This rearrangement joins TRBV5-8 to TRBJ1-2; D perhaps matches TRBD1 (5 bases). V gave up 4 bases and J gave up 6 bases, with 13 bases separating them. Germline V gene lookup returns CDR1 SGHTS and CDR2 YDEGEE. The CDR3 sequence is 13 residues long.